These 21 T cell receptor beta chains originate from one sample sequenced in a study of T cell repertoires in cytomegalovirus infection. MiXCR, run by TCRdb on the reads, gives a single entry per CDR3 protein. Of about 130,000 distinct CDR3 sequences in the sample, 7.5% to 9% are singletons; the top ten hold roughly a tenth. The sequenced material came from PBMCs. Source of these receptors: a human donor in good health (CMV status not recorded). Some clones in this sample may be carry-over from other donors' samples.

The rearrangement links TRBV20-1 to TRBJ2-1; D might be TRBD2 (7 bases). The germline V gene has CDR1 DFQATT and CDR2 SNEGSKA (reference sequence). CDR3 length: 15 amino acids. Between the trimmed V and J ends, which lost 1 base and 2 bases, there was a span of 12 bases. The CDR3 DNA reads TGCAGTGCTAGAGGTCGGGGGGCGGCCTACAATGAGCAGTTCTTC. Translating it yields CSARGRGAAYNEQFF.

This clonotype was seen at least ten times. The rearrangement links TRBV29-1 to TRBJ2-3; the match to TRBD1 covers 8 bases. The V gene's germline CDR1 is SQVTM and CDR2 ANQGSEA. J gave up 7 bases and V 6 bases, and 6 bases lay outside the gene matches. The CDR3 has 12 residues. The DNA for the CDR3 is TGCAGCGTGGACAGGGCGAGGAATACGCAGTATTTT. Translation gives CSVDRARNTQYF.

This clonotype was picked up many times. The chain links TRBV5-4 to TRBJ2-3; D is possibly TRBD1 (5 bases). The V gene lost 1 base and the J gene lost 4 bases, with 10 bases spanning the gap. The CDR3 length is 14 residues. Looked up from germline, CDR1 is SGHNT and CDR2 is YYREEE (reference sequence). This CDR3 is CASSLTGSADTQYF. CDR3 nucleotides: TGTGCCAGCAGCTTGACAGGTTCCGCAGATACGCAGTATTTT.

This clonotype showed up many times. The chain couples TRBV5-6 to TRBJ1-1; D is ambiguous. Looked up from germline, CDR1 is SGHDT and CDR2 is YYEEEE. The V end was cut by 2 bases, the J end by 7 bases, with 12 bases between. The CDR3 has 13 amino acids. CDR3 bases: TGTGCCAGCAGCTTAGGTGGCAGCGTTGAAGCTTTCTTT. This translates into CASSLGGSVEAFF.

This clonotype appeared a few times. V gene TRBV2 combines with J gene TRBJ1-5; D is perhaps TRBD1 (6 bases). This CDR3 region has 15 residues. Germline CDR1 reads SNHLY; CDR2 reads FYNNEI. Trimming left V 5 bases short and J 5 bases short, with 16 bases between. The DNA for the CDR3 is TGTGCCAGCAGTCCGACAGGTCCCGGGGATCAGCCCCAGCATTTT. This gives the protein CASSPTGPGDQPQHF. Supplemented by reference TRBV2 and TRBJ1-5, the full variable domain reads EPEVTQTPSHQVTQMGQEVILRCVPISNHLYFYWYRQILGQKVEFLVSFYNNEISEKSEIFDDQFSVERPDGSNFTLKIRSTKLEDSAMYFCASSPTGPGDQPQHFGDGTRLSIL.

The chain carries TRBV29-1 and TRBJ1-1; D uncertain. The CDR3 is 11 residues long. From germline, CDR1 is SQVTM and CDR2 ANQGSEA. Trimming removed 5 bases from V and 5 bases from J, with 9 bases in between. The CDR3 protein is CSVPGGTEAFF. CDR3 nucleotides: TGCAGCGTTCCGGGTGGAACTGAAGCTTTCTTT.

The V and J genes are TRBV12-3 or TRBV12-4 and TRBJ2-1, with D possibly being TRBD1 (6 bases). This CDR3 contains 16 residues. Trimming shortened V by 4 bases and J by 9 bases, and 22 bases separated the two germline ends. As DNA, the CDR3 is TGTGCCAGCAGTTGGGGGACAAGGGCTAAGTTCTTTGAGCAGTTCTTC. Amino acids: CASSWGTRAKFFEQFF.

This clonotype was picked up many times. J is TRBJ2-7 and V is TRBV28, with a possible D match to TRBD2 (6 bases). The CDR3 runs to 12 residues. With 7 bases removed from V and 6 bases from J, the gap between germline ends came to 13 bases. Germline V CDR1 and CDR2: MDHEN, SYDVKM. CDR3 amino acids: CASTEEGAEQYF. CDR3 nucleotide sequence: TGTGCCAGCACCGAGGAGGGTGCCGAGCAGTACTTC.

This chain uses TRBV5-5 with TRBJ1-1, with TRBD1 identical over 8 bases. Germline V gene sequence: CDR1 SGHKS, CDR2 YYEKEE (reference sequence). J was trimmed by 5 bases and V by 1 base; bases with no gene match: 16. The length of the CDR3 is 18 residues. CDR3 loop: CASSLRPGTGERPTEAFF. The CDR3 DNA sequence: TGTGCCAGCAGCTTGCGGCCAGGGACAGGAGAACGACCGACTGAAGCTTTCTTT. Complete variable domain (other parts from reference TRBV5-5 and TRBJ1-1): DAGVTQSPTHLIKTRGQQVTLRCSPISGHKSVSWYQQVLGQGPQFIFQYYEKEERGRGNFPDRFSARQFPNYSSELNVNALLLGDSALYLCASSLRPGTGERPTEAFFGQGTRLTVV.

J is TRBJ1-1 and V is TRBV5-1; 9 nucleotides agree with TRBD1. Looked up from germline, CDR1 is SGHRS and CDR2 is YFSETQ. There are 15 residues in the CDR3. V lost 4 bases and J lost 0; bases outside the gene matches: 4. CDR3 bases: TGCGCCAGCAGCACGGGACAGGGTCTGAACACTGAAGCTTTCTTT. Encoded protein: CASSTGQGLNTEAFF.

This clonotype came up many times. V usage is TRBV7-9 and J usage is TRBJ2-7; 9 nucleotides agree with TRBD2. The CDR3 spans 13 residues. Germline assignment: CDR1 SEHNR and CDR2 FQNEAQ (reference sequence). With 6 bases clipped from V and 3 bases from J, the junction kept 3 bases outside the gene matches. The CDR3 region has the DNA TGTGCCAGCAGAACGACTAGCGGCTACGAGCAGTACTTC. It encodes CASRTTSGYEQYF.

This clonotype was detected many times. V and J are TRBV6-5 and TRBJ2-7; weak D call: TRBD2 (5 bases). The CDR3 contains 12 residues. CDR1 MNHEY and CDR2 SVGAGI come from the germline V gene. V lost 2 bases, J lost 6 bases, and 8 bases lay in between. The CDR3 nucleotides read TGTGCCAGCAGTTACGCGGGCGGCGAGCAGTACTTC. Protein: CASSYAGGEQYF.

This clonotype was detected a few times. The DNA for the CDR3 is TGCAGCGCCTATCACGGCGGCTATGGCTACACCTTC. This sequence encodes CSAYHGGYGYTF. The rearrangement links TRBV29-1 to TRBJ1-2; D is undetermined. Trimming shortened V by 7 bases and J by 4 bases, and 13 bases separated the two germline ends. The CDR3 has 12 residues. The germline V gene has CDR1 SQVTM and CDR2 ANQGSEA. Full variable domain (outside the CDR3, taken from reference TRBV29-1 and TRBJ1-2): SAVISQKPSRDICQRGTSLTIQCQVDSQVTMMFWYRQQPGQSLTLIATANQGSEATYESGFVIDKFPISRPNLTFSTLTVSNMSPEDSSIYLCSAYHGGYGYTFGSGTRLTVV.

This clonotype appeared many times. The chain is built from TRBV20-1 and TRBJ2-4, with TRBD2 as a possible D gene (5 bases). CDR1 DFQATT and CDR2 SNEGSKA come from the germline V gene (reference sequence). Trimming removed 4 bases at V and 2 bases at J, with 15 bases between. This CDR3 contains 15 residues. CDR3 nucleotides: TGCAGTGCTATCAGCCCCGGGGTCCCCAAAAACATTCAGTACTTC. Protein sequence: CSAISPGVPKNIQYF.

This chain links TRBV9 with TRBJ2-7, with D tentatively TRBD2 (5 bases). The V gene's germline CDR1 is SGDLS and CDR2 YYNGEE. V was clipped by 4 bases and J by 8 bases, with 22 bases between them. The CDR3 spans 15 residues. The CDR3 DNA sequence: TGTGCCAGCAGCCCACGGGAAAGCGGTGCCGGGAAGCAGTACTTC. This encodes CASSPRESGAGKQYF.

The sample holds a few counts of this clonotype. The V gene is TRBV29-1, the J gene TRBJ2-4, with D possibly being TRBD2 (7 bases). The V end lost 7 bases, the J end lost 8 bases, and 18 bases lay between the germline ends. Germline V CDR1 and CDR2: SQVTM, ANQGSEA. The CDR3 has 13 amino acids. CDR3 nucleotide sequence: TGCAGCGCCCCGGCCGTAGGGGGGGACATTCAGTACTTC. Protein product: CSAPAVGGDIQYF.

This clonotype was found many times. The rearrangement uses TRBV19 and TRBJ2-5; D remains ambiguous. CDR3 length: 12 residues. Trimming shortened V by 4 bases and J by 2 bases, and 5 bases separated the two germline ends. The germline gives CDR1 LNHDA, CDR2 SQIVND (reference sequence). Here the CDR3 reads CASSSKQETQYF. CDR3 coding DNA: TGTGCCAGTAGTAGCAAACAAGAGACCCAGTACTTC.

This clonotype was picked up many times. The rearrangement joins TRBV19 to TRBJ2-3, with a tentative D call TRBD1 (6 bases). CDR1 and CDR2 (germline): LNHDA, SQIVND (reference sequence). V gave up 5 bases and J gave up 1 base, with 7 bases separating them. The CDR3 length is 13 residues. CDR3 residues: CASSEGGTDTQYF. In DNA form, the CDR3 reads TGTGCCAGTAGTGAGGGGGGCACAGATACGCAGTATTTT. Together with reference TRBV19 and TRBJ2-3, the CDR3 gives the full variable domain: DGGITQSPKYLFRKEGQNVTLSCEQNLNHDAMYWYRQDPGQGLRLIYYSQIVNDFQKGDIAEGYSVSREKKESFPLTVTSAQKNPTAFYLCASSEGGTDTQYFGPGTRLTVL.

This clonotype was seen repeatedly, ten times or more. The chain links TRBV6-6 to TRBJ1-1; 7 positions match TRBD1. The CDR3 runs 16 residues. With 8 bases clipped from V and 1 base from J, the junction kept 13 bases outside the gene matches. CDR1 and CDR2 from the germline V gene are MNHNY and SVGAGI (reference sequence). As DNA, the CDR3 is TGTGCCAGCGAGGGGGCAAACCGAGCGGAGAACACTGAAGCTTTCTTT. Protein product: CASEGANRAENTEAFF.

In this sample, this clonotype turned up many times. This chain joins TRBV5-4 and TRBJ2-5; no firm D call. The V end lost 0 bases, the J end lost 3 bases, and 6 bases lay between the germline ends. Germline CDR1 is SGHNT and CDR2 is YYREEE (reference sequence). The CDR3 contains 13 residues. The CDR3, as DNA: TGTGCCAGCAGCTTGGTAAGGGAAGAGACCCAGTACTTC. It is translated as CASSLVREETQYF.

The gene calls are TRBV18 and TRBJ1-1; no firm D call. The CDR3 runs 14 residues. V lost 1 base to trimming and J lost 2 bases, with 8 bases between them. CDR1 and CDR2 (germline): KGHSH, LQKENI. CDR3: CASSPLWSNTEAFF. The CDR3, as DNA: TGTGCCAGCTCACCACTATGGAGCAACACTGAAGCTTTCTTT.